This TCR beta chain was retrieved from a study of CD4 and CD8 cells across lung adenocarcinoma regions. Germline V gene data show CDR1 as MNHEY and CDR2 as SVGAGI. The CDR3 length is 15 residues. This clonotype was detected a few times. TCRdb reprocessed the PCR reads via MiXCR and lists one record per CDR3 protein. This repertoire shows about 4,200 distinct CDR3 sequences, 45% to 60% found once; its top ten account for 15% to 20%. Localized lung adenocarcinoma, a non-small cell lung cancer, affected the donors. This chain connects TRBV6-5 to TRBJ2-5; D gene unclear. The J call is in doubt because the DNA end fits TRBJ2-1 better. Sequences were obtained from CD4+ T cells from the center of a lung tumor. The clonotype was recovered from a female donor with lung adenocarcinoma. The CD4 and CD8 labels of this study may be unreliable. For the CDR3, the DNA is TGTGCCAGCAGTTACTCGGCGGCGGTGGCCAATGAGCAGTTCTTC. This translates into CASSYSAAVANEQFF.